This TCR beta chain stems from a study of T cell repertoires in cytomegalovirus infection. About the study: HLA-B-restricted CMV epitopes that are well studied, plus recently identified HLA-C-restricted ones, were used by the study. Signatures in public TCR beta sequences pointed to both CMV infection and matching HLA type.

Trimming removed 5 bases at V and 5 bases at J, with 15 bases between. The CDR3 runs to 14 residues. A single record per CDR3 protein comes from TCRdb applying MiXCR to the reads. The sample has some 900,000 distinct CDR3 sequences, 30% to 35% seen once. This clonotype was counted many times. Its antigen is undetermined. The clonotype comes from a human donor in good health (CMV status not recorded). Some clones in this sample may be carry-over from other donors' samples. The chain employs TRBV12-3 or TRBV12-4 and TRBJ1-2; D not resolved. The sample in question was cultured CD8+ T cells from PBMCs, obtained from culture after CMV antigen stimulation. Written as DNA, the CDR3 is TGTGCCAGCAGTGTCCGGGCCGCCGTTTATGGCTACACCTTC. It yields the protein CASSVRAAVYGYTF.